One and the same sample provided the 18 T cell receptor beta chains below, sequenced in a study of PD-1 blockade in classical Hodgkin lymphoma. Assay: immunoSEQ multiplex PCR; the TCRdb copy retains only in-frame clones and omits some. The profile shows under 110,000 clones, 85% to 90% of them singletons. With no exception, relapse followed autologous stem cell transplantation in all patients, and brentuximab vedotin exposure varied. The material sequenced was peripheral blood mononuclear cells (PBMCs), taken before the second cycle of nivolumab. The receptor set was obtained from a human donor with classical Hodgkin lymphoma.

There are a few counts of this clone. The CDR3 coding sequence is TGTGCCAGCAGCTTGACAGATCCCACCGGGGAGCTGTTTTTT. Residues: CASSLTDPTGELFF. This chain links TRBV7-9 with TRBJ2-2, with a weak D call TRBD1 (5 bases). The CDR3 is 14 residues long. V was cut by 3 bases and J by 4 bases, with 9 bases left in between. Germline V gene lookup returns CDR1 SEHNR and CDR2 FQNEAQ (reference sequence).

The rearrangement joins TRBV6-5 to TRBJ1-6; D might be TRBD1 (5 bases). The germline CDR1 and CDR2 sequences are MNHEY and SVGAGI. The CDR3 has 14 amino acids. Trimming stripped 6 bases from V and 7 bases from J, with 13 bases between. The CDR3, as DNA: TGTGCCAGCAGCCCGTGGGACGGAAATTCACCCCTCCACTTT. Translation gives CASSPWDGNSPLHF.

V is TRBV6-6 and J is TRBJ1-4; D perhaps matches TRBD1 (5 bases). V lost 8 bases, J lost 0 bases, and 10 bases lay in between. The CDR3 is made up of 14 amino acids. Germline V gene sequence: CDR1 MNHNY, CDR2 SVGAGI (reference sequence). CDR3 residues: CASGAMTTNEKLFF. The DNA of the CDR3 is TGTGCCAGCGGGGCCATGACAACTAATGAAAAACTGTTTTTT.

The chain uses TRBV6-5 and TRBJ1-1; D is possibly TRBD1 (6 bases). Germline-derived CDR1 and CDR2 are MNHEY and SVGAGI. Trimming took 2 bases from V and 9 from J, leaving 10 bases between them. The CDR3 spans 12 residues. CDR3 amino acids: CASSYPGAKAFF. In DNA form, the CDR3 reads TGTGCCAGCAGTTACCCAGGGGCGAAAGCTTTCTTT.

Details on this clone: One junction end does not reproduce the germline sequence, and a read error may be involved. The chain carries TRBV7-7 and TRBJ2-5, with TRBD1 as a possible D gene (5 bases). Germline assignment: CDR1 SSHAT and CDR2 FNYEAQ (reference sequence). This CDR3 has 15 amino acids. The chain's CDR3 is CASSLGGNPQEAQYF. In DNA form, the CDR3 reads TGTGCCAGCAGCTTAGGGGGCAACCCTCAAGAGGCCCAGTACTTC.

J is TRBJ1-4 and V is TRBV27; no clear D. With 5 bases removed from V and 5 bases from J, the gap between germline ends came to 9 bases. This CDR3 is built from 13 residues. Per the germline V gene, CDR1 is MNHEY and CDR2 is SMNVEV (reference sequence). The CDR3 here is CASSISGNEKLFF. The CDR3, as DNA: TGTGCCAGCAGTATTTCAGGAAATGAAAAACTGTTTTTT.

This rearrangement joins TRBV18 to TRBJ2-2; 10 bases are a match to TRBD1. CDR1 is KGHSH, CDR2 LQKENI, per germline. Trimming removed 4 bases from V and 4 bases from J; junction bases left unmatched: 3. CDR3 length equals 15 residues. As DNA, the CDR3 is TGTGCCAGCTCACGGGACAGGGGTGGCACCGGGGAGCTGTTTTTT. Its translation is CASSRDRGGTGELFF.

This clone was observed a single time. This chain joins TRBV4-2 and TRBJ1-3, with a tentative D call TRBD1 (6 bases). V was pared by 4 bases and J by 4 bases, with 11 bases between. This CDR3 spans 14 amino acids. Germline V gene data show CDR1 as LGHNA and CDR2 as YNFKEQ. The CDR3 nucleotides read TGTGCCAGCAGCCTCCAGGGGTACGGAAACACCATATATTTT. Encoded protein: CASSLQGYGNTIYF.

The V call is TRBV5-6, the J call TRBJ1-2; tentative D call: TRBD1 (5 bases). Germline V gene sequence: CDR1 SGHDT, CDR2 YYEEEE. V gave up 1 base and J gave up 0 bases, with 16 bases separating them. This CDR3 spans 17 amino acids. The chain's CDR3 is CASSLKNRRAANYGYTF. For the CDR3, the DNA is TGTGCCAGCAGCTTGAAGAACAGGCGGGCAGCTAACTATGGCTACACCTTC.

V usage is TRBV28 and J usage is TRBJ2-7, with D perhaps TRBD1 (5 bases). The germline V and J ends were trimmed by 3 bases and 6 bases, with 12 bases remaining between them. This CDR3 has 13 residues. CDR1 is MDHEN, CDR2 SYDVKM, per germline. CDR3 sequence: CASSFSDRREQYF. The CDR3 region has the DNA TGTGCCAGCAGTTTCTCCGACAGACGCGAGCAGTACTTC.

The V and J genes are TRBV5-4 and TRBJ2-7, with 9 bases matching TRBD1. J gave up 6 bases and V 4 bases, and 14 bases lay outside the gene matches. Germline CDR1 SGHNT, CDR2 YYREEE (reference sequence). This CDR3 comprises 16 residues. Here the CDR3 reads CASSRYRDRDFGEQYF. Here the CDR3 DNA reads TGTGCCAGCAGCCGTTACCGGGACAGGGATTTCGGCGAGCAGTACTTC. The whole variable domain, filled in from reference TRBV5-4 and TRBJ2-7, reads ETGVTQSPTHLIKTRGQQVTLRCSSQSGHNTVSWYQQALGQGPQFIFQYYREEENGRGNFPPRFSGLQFPNYSSELNVNALELDDSALYLCASSRYRDRDFGEQYFGPGTRLTVT.

The chain is built from TRBV6-5 and TRBJ1-2; D unclear. CDR1 is MNHEY and CDR2 is SVGAGI in the germline V gene. V was cut by 4 bases and J by 1 base, with 13 bases left in between. This CDR3 has 15 amino acids. CDR3 residues: CASSSGRLLNYGYTF. In DNA form, the CDR3 reads TGTGCCAGCAGTTCCGGACGGTTGCTTAACTATGGCTACACCTTC.

V and J are TRBV18 and TRBJ2-3; D gene uncertain. The V end lost 3 bases, the J end lost 4 bases, and 8 bases lay between the germline ends. The CDR3 is 13 amino acids. Per germline, CDR1 KGHSH and CDR2 LQKENI. This CDR3 reads CASSPSSSDTQYF. The CDR3 region has the DNA TGTGCCAGCTCACCCTCGTCGTCAGATACGCAGTATTTT.

This sequence joins TRBV2 and TRBJ2-3, with D unresolved. The germline gives CDR1 SNHLY, CDR2 FYNNEI. The CDR3 runs to 13 residues. V shed 6 bases and J shed 6 bases, with 13 bases lying between them. CDR3 nucleotide sequence: TGTGCCAGCAGCCTCGGATTGGAGGATACGCAGTATTTT. Encoded protein: CASSLGLEDTQYF. Full variable domain (remainder filled in from reference TRBV2 and TRBJ2-3): EPEVTQTPSHQVTQMGQEVILRCVPISNHLYFYWYRQILGQKVEFLVSFYNNEISEKSEIFDDQFSVERPDGSNFTLKIRSTKLEDSAMYFCASSLGLEDTQYFGPGTRLTVL.

The CDR3: CASSESTAAREQYF. The CDR3 coding sequence is TGCGCCAGCAGTGAGTCGACCGCGGCTCGAGAGCAGTACTTC. V gene TRBV10-1 combines with J gene TRBJ2-7; no reliable D call. The CDR3 consists of 14 residues. Deletions cut 0 bases from V and 7 bases from J, with 13 bases between. Looked up from germline, CDR1 is WNHNN and CDR2 is SYGVQD (reference sequence).

This clone was counted a single time. This chain uses TRBV7-6 with TRBJ2-1; no reliable D call. There are 13 residues in the CDR3. The V gene lost 3 bases and the J gene lost 3 bases, with 6 bases spanning the gap. CDR1 and CDR2 (germline): SGHVS, FNYEAQ. CDR3 DNA sequence: TGTGCCAGCAGCTTGGACGGCTACAATGAGCAGTTCTTC. Translation gives CASSLDGYNEQFF.

This chain joins TRBV6-5 and TRBJ1-2, with D tentatively TRBD1 (6 bases). The germline V gene encodes CDR1 MNHEY and CDR2 SVGAGI. Trimming shortened V by 7 bases and J by 3 bases, and 15 bases separated the two germline ends. CDR3 length: 14 amino acids. The DNA for the CDR3 is TGTGCCAGCACCCGAGGGGGGCGAGACTATGGCTACACCTTC. It encodes CASTRGGRDYGYTF.

V and J are TRBV30 and TRBJ2-2, with D perhaps TRBD1 (5 bases). CDR3 length: 15 residues. V lost 1 base and J 5 bases, leaving 14 bases between the germline ends. The V gene's germline CDR1 is GTSNPN and CDR2 SVGIG (reference sequence). The CDR3 coding sequence is TGTGCCTGGAGTGCCAGGGCTTCGAGGACCGGGGAGCTGTTTTTT. Protein product: CAWSARASRTGELFF.